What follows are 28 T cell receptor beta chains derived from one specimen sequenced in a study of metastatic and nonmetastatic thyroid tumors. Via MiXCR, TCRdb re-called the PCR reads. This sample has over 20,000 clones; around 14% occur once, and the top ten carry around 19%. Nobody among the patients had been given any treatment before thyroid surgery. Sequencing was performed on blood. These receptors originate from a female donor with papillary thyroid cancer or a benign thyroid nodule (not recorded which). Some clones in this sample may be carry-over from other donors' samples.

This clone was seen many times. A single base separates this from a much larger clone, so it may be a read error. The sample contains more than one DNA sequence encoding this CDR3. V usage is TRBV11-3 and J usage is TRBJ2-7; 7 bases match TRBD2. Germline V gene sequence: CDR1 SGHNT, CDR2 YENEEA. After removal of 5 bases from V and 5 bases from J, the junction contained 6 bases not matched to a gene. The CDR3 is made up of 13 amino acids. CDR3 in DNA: TGTGCCAGCAGCCAAAGAACTAGCGACGAGCAGTACTTC. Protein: CASSQRTSDEQYF.

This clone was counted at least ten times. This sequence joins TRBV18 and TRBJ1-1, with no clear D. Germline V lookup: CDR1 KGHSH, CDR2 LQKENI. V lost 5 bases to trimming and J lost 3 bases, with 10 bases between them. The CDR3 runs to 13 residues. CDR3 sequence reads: CASSAGRDTEAFF. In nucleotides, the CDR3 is TGTGCCAGCTCAGCCGGGAGGGACACTGAAGCTTTCTTT.

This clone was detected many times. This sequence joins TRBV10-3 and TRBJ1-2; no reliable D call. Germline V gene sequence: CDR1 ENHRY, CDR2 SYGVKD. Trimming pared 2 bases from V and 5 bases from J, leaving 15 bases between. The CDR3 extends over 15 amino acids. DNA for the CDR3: TGTGCCATCAGTGAGCTGGCCCCTCGCTTGTATGGCTACACCTTC. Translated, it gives CAISELAPRLYGYTF.

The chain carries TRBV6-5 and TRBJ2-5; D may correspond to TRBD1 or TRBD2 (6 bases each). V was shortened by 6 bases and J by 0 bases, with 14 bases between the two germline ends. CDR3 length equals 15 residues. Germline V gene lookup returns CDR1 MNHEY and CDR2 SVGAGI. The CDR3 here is CASRLGGRDQETQYF. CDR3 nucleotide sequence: TGTGCCAGCAGACTCGGGGGCCGTGACCAAGAGACCCAGTACTTC.

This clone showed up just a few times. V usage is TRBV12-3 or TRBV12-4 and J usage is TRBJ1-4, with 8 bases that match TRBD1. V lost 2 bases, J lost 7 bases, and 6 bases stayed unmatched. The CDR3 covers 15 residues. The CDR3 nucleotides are TGTGCCAGCAGTTTAATTTTACAGGGGGGTGAAAAACTGTTTTTT. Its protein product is CASSLILQGGEKLFF.

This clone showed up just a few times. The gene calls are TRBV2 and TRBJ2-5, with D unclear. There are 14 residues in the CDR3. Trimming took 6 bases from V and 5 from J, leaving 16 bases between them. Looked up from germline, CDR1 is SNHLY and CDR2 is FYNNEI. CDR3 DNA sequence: TGTGCCAGCAGGGATCTGGACGGTGGGGAGACCCAGTACTTC. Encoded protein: CASRDLDGGETQYF.

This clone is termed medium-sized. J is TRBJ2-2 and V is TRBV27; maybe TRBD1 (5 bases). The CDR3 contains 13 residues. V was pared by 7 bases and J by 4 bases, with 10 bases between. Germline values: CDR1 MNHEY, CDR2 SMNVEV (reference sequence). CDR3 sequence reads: CASMVGLTGELFF. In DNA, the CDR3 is TGTGCCAGCATGGTGGGGCTCACCGGGGAGCTGTTTTTT.

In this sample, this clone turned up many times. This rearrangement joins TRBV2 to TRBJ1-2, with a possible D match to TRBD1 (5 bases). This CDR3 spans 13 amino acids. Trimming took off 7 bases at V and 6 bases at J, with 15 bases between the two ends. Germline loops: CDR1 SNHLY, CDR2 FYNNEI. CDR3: CASKKATGDGYTF. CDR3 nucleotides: TGTGCCAGCAAGAAGGCGACGGGGGATGGCTACACCTTC.

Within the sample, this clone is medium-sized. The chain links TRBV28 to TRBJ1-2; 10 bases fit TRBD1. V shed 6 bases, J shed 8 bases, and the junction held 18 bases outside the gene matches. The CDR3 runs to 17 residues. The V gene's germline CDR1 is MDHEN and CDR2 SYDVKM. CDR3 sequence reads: CASSAAHRDRGLYGYTF. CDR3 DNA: TGTGCCAGCAGCGCAGCTCACCGAGACAGGGGGCTATACGGCTACACCTTC.

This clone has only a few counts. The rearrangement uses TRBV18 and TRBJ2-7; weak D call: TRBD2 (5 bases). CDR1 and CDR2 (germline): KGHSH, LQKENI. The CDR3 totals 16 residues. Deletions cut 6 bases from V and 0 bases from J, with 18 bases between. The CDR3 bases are TGTGCCAGCTCTAAGTCGAGGGCGGCGAGCTCCTACGAGCAGTACTTC. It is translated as CASSKSRAASSYEQYF.

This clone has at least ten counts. In nucleotides, the CDR3 is TGCAGTGCGCAGACAGGGGGAAAGCAGTACTTC. This translates into CSAQTGGKQYF. The rearrangement links TRBV20-1 to TRBJ2-7; 9 bases are shared with TRBD1. Germline values: CDR1 DFQATT, CDR2 SNEGSKA (reference sequence). The CDR3 is 11 residues long. V gave up 6 bases and J gave up 8 bases; unmatched junction bases: 5.

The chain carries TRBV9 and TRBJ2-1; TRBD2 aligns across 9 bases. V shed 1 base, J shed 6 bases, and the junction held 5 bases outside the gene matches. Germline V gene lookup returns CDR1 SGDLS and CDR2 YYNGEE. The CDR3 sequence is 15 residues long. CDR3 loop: CASSVTSGWGNEQFF. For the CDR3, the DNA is TGTGCCAGCAGCGTAACTAGCGGGTGGGGCAATGAGCAGTTCTTC.

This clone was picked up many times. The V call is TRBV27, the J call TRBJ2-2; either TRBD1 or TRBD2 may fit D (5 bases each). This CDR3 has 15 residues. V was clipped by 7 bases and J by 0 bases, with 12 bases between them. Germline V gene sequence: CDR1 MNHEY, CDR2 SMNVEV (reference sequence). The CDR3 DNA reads TGTGCCAGCACCCTGGGACGGACGAACACCGGGGAGCTGTTTTTT. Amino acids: CASTLGRTNTGELFF.

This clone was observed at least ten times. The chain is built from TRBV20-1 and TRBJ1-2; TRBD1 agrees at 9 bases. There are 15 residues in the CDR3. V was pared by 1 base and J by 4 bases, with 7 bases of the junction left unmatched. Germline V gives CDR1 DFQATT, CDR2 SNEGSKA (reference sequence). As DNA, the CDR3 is TGCAGTGCTAGAGGCTGGACAGGGGACGGCTATGGCTACACCTTC. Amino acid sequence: CSARGWTGDGYGYTF.

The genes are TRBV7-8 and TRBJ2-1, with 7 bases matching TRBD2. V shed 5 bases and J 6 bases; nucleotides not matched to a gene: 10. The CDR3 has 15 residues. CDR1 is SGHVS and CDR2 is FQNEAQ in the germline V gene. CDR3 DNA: TGTGCCAGCAGCCCTGGGGGGGACTCTTCCAATGAGCAGTTCTTC. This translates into CASSPGGDSSNEQFF.

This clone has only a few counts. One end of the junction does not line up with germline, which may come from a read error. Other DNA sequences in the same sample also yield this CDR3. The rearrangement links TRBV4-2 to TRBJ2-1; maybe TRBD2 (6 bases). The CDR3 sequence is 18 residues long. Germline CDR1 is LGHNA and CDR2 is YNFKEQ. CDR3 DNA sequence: TGTGCTAGCAGCCAAGTTGCGACTAGTATGGTCTCCTACAATGAGCAGTTCTTC. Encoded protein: CASSQVATSMVSYNEQFF.

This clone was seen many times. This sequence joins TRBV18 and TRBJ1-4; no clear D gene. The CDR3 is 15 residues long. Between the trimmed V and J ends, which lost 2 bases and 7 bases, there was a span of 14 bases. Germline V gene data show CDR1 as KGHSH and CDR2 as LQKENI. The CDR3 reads CASSPEGGRGEKLFF. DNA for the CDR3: TGTGCCAGCTCACCAGAGGGAGGGCGCGGTGAAAAACTGTTTTTT.

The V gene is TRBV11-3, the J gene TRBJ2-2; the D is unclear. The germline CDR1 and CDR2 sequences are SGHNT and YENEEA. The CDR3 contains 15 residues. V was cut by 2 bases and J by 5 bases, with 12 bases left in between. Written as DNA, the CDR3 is TGTGCCAGCAGCTTACAAGGCAGTCAAACCGGGGAGCTGTTTTTT. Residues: CASSLQGSQTGELFF. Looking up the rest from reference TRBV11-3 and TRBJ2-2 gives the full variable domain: EAGVVQSPRYKIIEKKQPVAFWCNPISGHNTLYWYLQNLGQGPELLIRYENEEAVDDSQLPKDRFSAERLKGVDSTLKIQPAELGDSAVYLCASSLQGSQTGELFFGEGSRLTVL.

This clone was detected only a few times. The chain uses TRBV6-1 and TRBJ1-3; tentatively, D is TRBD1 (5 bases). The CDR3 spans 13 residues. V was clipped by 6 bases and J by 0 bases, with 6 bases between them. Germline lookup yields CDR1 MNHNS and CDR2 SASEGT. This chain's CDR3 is CASRDNSGNTIYF. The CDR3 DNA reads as TGTGCCAGCAGGGACAACTCTGGAAACACCATATATTTT.

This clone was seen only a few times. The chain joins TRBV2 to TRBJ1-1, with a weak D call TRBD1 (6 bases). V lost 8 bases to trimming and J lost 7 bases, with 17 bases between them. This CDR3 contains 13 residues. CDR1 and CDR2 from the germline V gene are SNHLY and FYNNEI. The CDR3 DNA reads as TGTGCCAGCTCACTCAGGACAGACCTTGAAGCTTTCTTT. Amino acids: CASSLRTDLEAFF. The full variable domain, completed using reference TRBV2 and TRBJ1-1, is EPEVTQTPSHQVTQMGQEVILRCVPISNHLYFYWYRQILGQKVEFLVSFYNNEISEKSEIFDDQFSVERPDGSNFTLKIRSTKLEDSAMYFCASSLRTDLEAFFGQGTRLTVV.

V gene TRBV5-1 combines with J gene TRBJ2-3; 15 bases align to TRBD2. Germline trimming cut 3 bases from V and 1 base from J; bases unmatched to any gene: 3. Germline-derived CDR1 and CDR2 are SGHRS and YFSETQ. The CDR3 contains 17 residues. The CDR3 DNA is TGCGCCAGCAGCTACCGGACTAGCGGGGGGGGCACAGATACGCAGTATTTT. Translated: CASSYRTSGGGTDTQYF.

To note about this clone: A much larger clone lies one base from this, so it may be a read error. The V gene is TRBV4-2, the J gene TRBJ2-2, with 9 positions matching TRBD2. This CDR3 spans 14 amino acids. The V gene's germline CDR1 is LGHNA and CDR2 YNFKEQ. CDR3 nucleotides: TGTGCCAGCAGGGGACTAGCAGAAACCGTGGAGCTGTTTTTT. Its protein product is CASRGLAETVELFF.

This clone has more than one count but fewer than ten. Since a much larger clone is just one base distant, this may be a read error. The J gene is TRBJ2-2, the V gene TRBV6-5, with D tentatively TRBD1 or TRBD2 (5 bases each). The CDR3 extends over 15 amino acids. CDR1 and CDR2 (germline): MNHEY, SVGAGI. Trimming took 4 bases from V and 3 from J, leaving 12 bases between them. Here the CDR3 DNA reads TGTGCCAGCAGTTTGGGGGTACCTTACACCGGGGAGCTGTTTTTT. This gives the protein CASSLGVPYTGELFF.

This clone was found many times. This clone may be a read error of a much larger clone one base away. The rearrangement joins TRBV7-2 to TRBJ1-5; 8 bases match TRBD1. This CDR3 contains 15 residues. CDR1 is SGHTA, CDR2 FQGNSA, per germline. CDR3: CASSSSGQGGQSQHF. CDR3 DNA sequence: TGTGCCAGCAGCTCCTCAGGACAGGGAGGTCAGTCCCAGCATTTT.

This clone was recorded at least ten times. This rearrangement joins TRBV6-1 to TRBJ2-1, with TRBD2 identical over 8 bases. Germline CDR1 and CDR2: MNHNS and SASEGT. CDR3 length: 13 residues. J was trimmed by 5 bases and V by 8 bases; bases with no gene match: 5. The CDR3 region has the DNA TGTGCCAGCGCTAGCGGGCTAAACAATGAGCAGTTCTTC. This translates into CASASGLNNEQFF.

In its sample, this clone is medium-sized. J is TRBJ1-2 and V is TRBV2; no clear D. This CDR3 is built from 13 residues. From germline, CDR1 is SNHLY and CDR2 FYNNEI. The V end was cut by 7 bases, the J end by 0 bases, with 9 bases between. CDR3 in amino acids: CASKAAANYGYTF. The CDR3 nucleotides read TGTGCCAGCAAGGCAGCAGCTAACTATGGCTACACCTTC.

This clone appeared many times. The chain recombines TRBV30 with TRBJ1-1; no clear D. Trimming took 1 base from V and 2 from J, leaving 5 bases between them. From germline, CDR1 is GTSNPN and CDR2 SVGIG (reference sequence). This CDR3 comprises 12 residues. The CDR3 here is CAWSGLNTEAFF. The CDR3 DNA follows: TGTGCCTGGAGTGGGTTAAACACTGAAGCTTTCTTT.

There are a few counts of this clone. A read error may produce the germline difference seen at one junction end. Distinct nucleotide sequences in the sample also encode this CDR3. CDR3 sequence reads: CASSLTLATEAFF. The CDR3 bases are TGTGCCAGCAGCTTAACCCTTGCCACTGAAGCGTTCTTT. The genes are TRBV7-3 and TRBJ1-1; D unclear. Germline V CDR1 and CDR2: SGHTA, FQGTGA. The CDR3 spans 13 residues. The whole variable domain, remainder taken from reference TRBV7-3 and TRBJ1-1, is GAGVSQTPSNKVTEKGKYVELRCDPISGHTALYWYRQSLGQGPEFLIYFQGTGAADDSGLPNDRFFAVRPEGSVSTLKIQRTERGDSAVYLCASSLTLATEAFFGQGTRLTVV.